A single sample gave rise to the 27 T cell receptor beta chains below, sequenced in a study of cytomegalovirus exposure and HLA in healthy donors. PCR used 60 Vbeta primers and 13 Jbeta primers. Sequencing used immunoSEQ multiplex PCR; TCRdb keeps in-frame clones, though not all of them. The sample holds approximately 110,000 clones; around 80% are singletons and the top ten take about 5.3%. Sequencing used PBMCs. The receptor source for this set is a male donor in good health and CMV-seronegative.

The chain links TRBV27 to TRBJ1-2, with 7 bases that match TRBD1. V was pared by 3 bases and J by 6 bases, with 7 bases of the junction left unmatched. CDR1 is MNHEY and CDR2 is SMNVEV in the germline V gene (reference sequence). This CDR3 region has 14 residues. The CDR3 region has the DNA TGTGCCAGCAGTTTGCGGTCCCAGGGGGATGGCTACACCTTC. Translated, it gives CASSLRSQGDGYTF.

V and J are TRBV5-1 and TRBJ2-3, with D maybe TRBD1 (5 bases). Trimming removed 0 bases at V and 1 base at J, with 12 bases between. This CDR3 region has 16 residues. The germline CDR1 and CDR2 sequences are SGHRS and YFSETQ. The CDR3 here is CASSLGPTEGTDTQYF. CDR3 DNA sequence: TGCGCCAGCAGCTTGGGCCCGACAGAGGGCACAGATACGCAGTATTTT.

The rearrangement joins TRBV6-1 to TRBJ2-1; D is perhaps TRBD1 (5 bases). Germline lookup yields CDR1 MNHNS and CDR2 SASEGT. V was clipped by 7 bases and J by 4 bases, with 11 bases between them. This CDR3 region has 13 residues. This CDR3 is CASTGPLYNEQFF. DNA for the CDR3: TGTGCCAGCACAGGGCCCCTGTACAATGAGCAGTTCTTC.

V usage is TRBV5-1 and J usage is TRBJ2-3, with 10 bases that match TRBD2. CDR1 is SGHRS, CDR2 YFSETQ, per germline. V was pared by 2 bases and J by 5 bases, with 8 bases of the junction left unmatched. The CDR3 has 16 residues. The CDR3 loop is CASSFGASGRGDTQYF. CDR3 coding DNA: TGCGCCAGCAGCTTCGGGGCTAGCGGGAGAGGAGATACGCAGTATTTT.

The V gene is TRBV27, the J gene TRBJ2-2, with TRBD1 identical over 8 bases. J gave up 7 bases and V 6 bases, and 10 bases lay outside the gene matches. The CDR3 runs to 15 residues. In germline, CDR1 is MNHEY, CDR2 SMNVEV (reference sequence). The CDR3 sequence: CASRSPGTGLGELFF. CDR3 DNA sequence: TGTGCCAGCAGGTCGCCCGGGACAGGTCTCGGGGAGCTGTTTTTT.

The genes are TRBV11-3 and TRBJ2-3; D possibly corresponds to TRBD2 (6 bases). CDR1 is SGHNT and CDR2 is YENEEA in the germline V gene. V shed 3 bases and J shed 5 bases, with 18 bases lying between them. This CDR3 is 16 amino acids long. CDR3 loop: CASSFPTSRRGDTQYF. The DNA of the CDR3 is TGTGCCAGCAGCTTTCCCACTAGCAGAAGGGGAGATACGCAGTATTTT.

The genes are TRBV9 and TRBJ2-1; 10 nucleotides agree with TRBD2. Trimming removed 4 bases from V and 10 bases from J; junction bases left unmatched: 11. This CDR3 contains 15 residues. Germline CDR1 SGDLS, CDR2 YYNGEE. The CDR3 DNA reads as TGTGCCAGCAGCCCCGTAGCGGGAGGTCCCGTCGAGCAGTTCTTC. It specifies CASSPVAGGPVEQFF.

The V call is TRBV19, the J call TRBJ2-3, with TRBD1 identical over 7 bases. Germline CDR1 reads LNHDA; CDR2 reads SQIVND (reference sequence). The V gene end was trimmed by 3 bases and the J gene end by 5 bases; junction bases not matched to a gene: 17. The CDR3 sequence is 18 residues long. CDR3 DNA sequence: TGTGCCAGTAGTATCAGGGGGACCCCGGGCCTCCGGGGAGATACGCAGTATTTT. This codes for CASSIRGTPGLRGDTQYF.

The genes are TRBV13 and TRBJ2-7; TRBD2 agrees at 16 bases. The junction had 5 bases not matched to a gene; V was cut back by 5 bases and J by 4 bases. The CDR3 is made up of 16 amino acids. From germline, CDR1 is PRHDT and CDR2 FYEKMQ (reference sequence). CDR3 loop: CASSMGTSGRGYEQYF. The CDR3 region has the DNA TGTGCCAGCAGCATGGGGACTAGCGGGAGGGGGTACGAGCAGTACTTC.

The J gene is TRBJ2-5, the V gene TRBV9; 7 nucleotides agree with TRBD1. Losses at the gene ends were 3 bases for V and 1 base for J; bases not matched to a gene: 9. The CDR3 has 16 residues. From germline, CDR1 is SGDLS and CDR2 YYNGEE. The CDR3: CASSELTGDLQETQYF. CDR3 coding DNA: TGTGCCAGCAGCGAGCTCACAGGGGACCTCCAAGAGACCCAGTACTTC.

This chain links TRBV11-3 with TRBJ2-7; D ambiguous. The V and J ends lost 7 bases and 2 bases respectively, with 9 bases between them. CDR3 size: 12 residues. Germline assignment: CDR1 SGHNT and CDR2 YENEEA. CDR3: CASTRHTYEQYF. DNA for the CDR3: TGTGCCAGCACCCGCCACACCTACGAGCAGTACTTC.

V usage is TRBV4-3 and J usage is TRBJ2-6; TRBD2 is a possible D gene (6 bases). V was trimmed by 4 bases and J by 0 bases, leaving 7 bases between them. The V gene's germline CDR1 is LGHNA and CDR2 YSLEER. The CDR3 covers 15 residues. The CDR3 spells CASSRLGSGANVLTF. The CDR3 bases are TGCGCCAGCAGCCGACTAGGCTCTGGGGCCAACGTCCTGACTTTC.

This rearrangement joins TRBV2 to TRBJ1-1; D call uncertain. There are 13 residues in the CDR3. Deletions cut 10 bases from V and 0 bases from J, with 12 bases between. Germline V gene sequence: CDR1 SNHLY, CDR2 FYNNEI. In DNA form, the CDR3 reads TGTGCCAATCAACAGACAATGAACACTGAAGCTTTCTTT. This sequence encodes CANQQTMNTEAFF.

This clone has a handful of counts. The rearrangement links TRBV10-3 to TRBJ2-7; 10 bases are shared with TRBD1. CDR1 and CDR2 from the germline V gene are ENHRY and SYGVKD. This CDR3 has 15 amino acids. After removal of 6 bases from V and 5 bases from J, the junction contained 10 bases not matched to a gene. As DNA, the CDR3 is TGTGCCATCAGAGAGGCAGGACAGGGGGTCCACGAGCAGTACTTC. It yields the protein CAIREAGQGVHEQYF.

This rearrangement joins TRBV29-1 to TRBJ2-7; D remains ambiguous. The CDR3 has 14 amino acids. Germline V CDR1 and CDR2: SQVTM, ANQGSEA. V lost 0 bases to trimming and J lost 0 bases, with 9 bases between them. The CDR3 reads CSVEDRPLSYEQYF. The CDR3 coding sequence is TGCAGCGTTGAAGACAGGCCCCTCTCCTACGAGCAGTACTTC.

The gene calls are TRBV7-2 and TRBJ2-5; the D is unclear. Germline values: CDR1 SGHTA, CDR2 FQGNSA. V was cut by 1 base and J by 2 bases, with 5 bases left in between. CDR3 size: 13 residues. This chain's CDR3 is CASSLGQQETQYF. CDR3 coding DNA: TGTGCCAGCAGCTTAGGGCAGCAAGAGACCCAGTACTTC. The complete variable domain, with remaining parts taken from reference TRBV7-2 and TRBJ2-5, reads GAGVSQSPSNKVTEKGKDVELRCDPISGHTALYWYRQSLGQGLEFLIYFQGNSAPDKSGLPSDRFSAERTGGSVSTLTIQRTQQEDSAVYLCASSLGQQETQYFGPGTRLLVL.

Comment on this clone: An end of the junction does not agree with germline; a read error may underlie this. The chain joins TRBV7-7 to TRBJ2-1; TRBD2 matches 7 bases. Germline V gene sequence: CDR1 SSHAT, CDR2 FNYEAQ (reference sequence). This CDR3 has 15 residues. CDR3 sequence reads: CASSLDPGGWDEQFF. The CDR3 nucleotides are TGTGCTAGCAGCTTAGATCCGGGAGGATGGGATGAGCAGTTCTTC.

J is TRBJ2-1 and V is TRBV9, with TRBD2 matching 9 bases. This CDR3 is 15 amino acids long. Trimming at V came to 3 bases and at J to 7 bases, leaving 8 bases not matched to a gene. CDR1 is SGDLS and CDR2 is YYNGEE in the germline V gene. Here the CDR3 reads CASSEAKAGGNEQFF. Here the CDR3 DNA reads TGTGCCAGCAGCGAGGCCAAAGCGGGAGGTAATGAGCAGTTCTTC.

The chain joins TRBV29-1 to TRBJ1-5, with 9 bases that match TRBD1. Per germline, CDR1 SQVTM and CDR2 ANQGSEA. This CDR3 is 13 amino acids long. V lost 6 bases and J lost 4; bases outside the gene matches: 4. Here the CDR3 DNA reads TGCAGCGTCGGACAGGGGAGGAATCAGCCCCAGCATTTT. This translates into CSVGQGRNQPQHF.

The V gene is TRBV27, the J gene TRBJ1-1; D remains ambiguous. Germline V gene data show CDR1 as MNHEY and CDR2 as SMNVEV (reference sequence). Trimming removed 6 bases from V and 1 base from J, with 9 bases in between. The CDR3 extends over 13 amino acids. The CDR3 sequence: CASRRLRNTEAFF. CDR3 nucleotides: TGTGCCAGCAGGCGATTGAGGAACACTGAAGCTTTCTTT.

V and J are TRBV5-1 and TRBJ2-3; 9 bases map to TRBD1. V lost 4 bases and J lost 3; bases outside the gene matches: 3. Germline lookup yields CDR1 SGHRS and CDR2 YFSETQ. The length of the CDR3 is 14 residues. This CDR3 is CASSTDRGTDTQYF. The DNA for the CDR3 is TGCGCCAGCAGCACGGACAGGGGTACAGATACGCAGTATTTT.

The rearrangement uses TRBV29-1 and TRBJ2-7; D not resolved. From germline, CDR1 is SQVTM and CDR2 ANQGSEA. Trimming left V 5 bases short and J 2 bases short, with 13 bases between. The CDR3 contains 13 residues. The chain's CDR3 is CSVSGRLAYEQYF. In DNA form, the CDR3 reads TGCAGCGTTTCCGGCAGGTTGGCCTACGAGCAGTACTTC.

This clone is termed medium-sized. CDR3 nucleotide sequence: TGTGCCAGCAGTTTGGCGGGCTACGAGCAGTACTTC. Its protein product is CASSLAGYEQYF. This chain uses TRBV27 with TRBJ2-7; possibly TRBD2 for D (5 bases). Looked up from germline, CDR1 is MNHEY and CDR2 is SMNVEV (reference sequence). The CDR3 extends over 12 amino acids. Trimming took 3 bases from V and 3 from J, leaving 6 bases between them.

The gene calls are TRBV29-1 and TRBJ1-1, with 11 bases lining up with TRBD1. Trimming took 7 bases from V and 1 from J; bases not matched to a gene: 5. CDR3 length: 14 amino acids. From germline, CDR1 is SQVTM and CDR2 ANQGSEA. In DNA, the CDR3 is TGCAGCGACCGGGACAGGGGGTGGAACACTGAAGCTTTCTTT. This sequence encodes CSDRDRGWNTEAFF.

The J gene is TRBJ2-1, the V gene TRBV29-1, with 12 bases identical to TRBD2. The V and J ends lost 6 bases and 9 bases, in that order; junction bases with no gene match: 6. The CDR3 is 13 amino acids. From germline, CDR1 is SQVTM and CDR2 ANQGSEA. The DNA for the CDR3 is TGCAGCGTCGTAGGACTAGCGGGGAGTGAGCAGTTCTTC. This gives the protein CSVVGLAGSEQFF.

The CDR3 protein is CASSTSGGTEAFF. The CDR3 DNA follows: TGTGCCAGTAGTACATCAGGGGGCACTGAAGCTTTCTTT. The J gene is TRBJ1-1, the V gene TRBV19; 7 bases line up with TRBD1. The CDR3 is made up of 13 amino acids. J was trimmed by 4 bases and V by 4 bases; bases with no gene match: 3. Germline lookup yields CDR1 LNHDA and CDR2 SQIVND (reference sequence).

V gene TRBV2 combines with J gene TRBJ1-1; D call uncertain. Per the germline V gene, CDR1 is SNHLY and CDR2 is FYNNEI. The CDR3 runs 14 residues. Trimming removed 7 bases at V and 2 bases at J, with 14 bases between. CDR3 bases: TGTGCCAGCACCCTTGAGTCGGGTAACACTGAAGCTTTCTTT. Protein product: CASTLESGNTEAFF.